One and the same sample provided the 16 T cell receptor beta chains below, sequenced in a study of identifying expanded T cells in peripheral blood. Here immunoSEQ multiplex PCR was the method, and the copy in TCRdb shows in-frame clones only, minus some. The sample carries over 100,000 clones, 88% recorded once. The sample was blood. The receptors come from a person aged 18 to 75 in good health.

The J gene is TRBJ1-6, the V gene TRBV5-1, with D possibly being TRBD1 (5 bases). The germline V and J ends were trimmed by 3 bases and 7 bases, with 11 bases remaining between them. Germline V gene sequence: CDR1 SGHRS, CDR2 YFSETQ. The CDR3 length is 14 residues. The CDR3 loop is CASSSGPINSPLHF. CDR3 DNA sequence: TGCGCCAGCAGCTCGGGACCGATAAATTCACCCCTCCACTTT. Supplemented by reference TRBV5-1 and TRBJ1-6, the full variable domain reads KAGVTQTPRYLIKTRGQQVTLSCSPISGHRSVSWYQQTPGQGLQFLFEYFSETQRNKGNFPGRFSGRQFSNSRSEMNVSTLELGDSALYLCASSSGPINSPLHFGNGTRLTVT.

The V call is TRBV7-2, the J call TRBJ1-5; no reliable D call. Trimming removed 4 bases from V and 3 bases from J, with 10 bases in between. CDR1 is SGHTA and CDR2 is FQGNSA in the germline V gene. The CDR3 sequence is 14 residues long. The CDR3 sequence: CASSSRDYNQPQHF. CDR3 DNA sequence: TGTGCCAGCAGCTCGCGGGATTACAATCAGCCCCAGCATTTT.

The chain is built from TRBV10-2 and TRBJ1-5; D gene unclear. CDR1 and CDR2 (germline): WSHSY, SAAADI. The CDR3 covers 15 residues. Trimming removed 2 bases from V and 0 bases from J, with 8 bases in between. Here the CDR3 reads CASSENSLSNQPQHF. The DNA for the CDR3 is TGCGCCAGCAGTGAGAACAGCCTTAGCAATCAGCCCCAGCATTTT.

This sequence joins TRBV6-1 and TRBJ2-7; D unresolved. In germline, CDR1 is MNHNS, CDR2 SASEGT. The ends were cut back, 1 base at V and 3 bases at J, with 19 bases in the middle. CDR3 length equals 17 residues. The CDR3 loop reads CASSEEVGFSLLYEQYF. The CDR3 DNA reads TGTGCCAGCAGTGAAGAGGTTGGGTTCTCACTTCTCTACGAGCAGTACTTC.

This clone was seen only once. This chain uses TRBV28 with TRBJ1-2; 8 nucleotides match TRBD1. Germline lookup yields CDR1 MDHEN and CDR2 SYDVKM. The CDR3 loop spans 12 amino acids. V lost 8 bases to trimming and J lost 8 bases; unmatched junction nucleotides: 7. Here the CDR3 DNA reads TGTGCCAGCCACCGACAGGGGTACGGCTACACCTTC. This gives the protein CASHRQGYGYTF.

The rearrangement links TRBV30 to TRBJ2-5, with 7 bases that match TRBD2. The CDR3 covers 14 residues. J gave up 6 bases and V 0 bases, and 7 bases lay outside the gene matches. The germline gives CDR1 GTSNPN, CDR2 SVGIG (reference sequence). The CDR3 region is CAWSVLTSVQTQYF. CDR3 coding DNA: TGTGCCTGGAGTGTACTCACTAGCGTGCAGACCCAGTACTTC.

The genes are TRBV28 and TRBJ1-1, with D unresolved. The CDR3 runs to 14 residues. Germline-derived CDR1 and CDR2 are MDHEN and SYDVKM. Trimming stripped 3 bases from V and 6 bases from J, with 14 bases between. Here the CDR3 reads CASSFGPSGAEAFF. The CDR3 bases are TGTGCCAGCAGTTTTGGCCCTTCAGGTGCTGAAGCTTTCTTT.

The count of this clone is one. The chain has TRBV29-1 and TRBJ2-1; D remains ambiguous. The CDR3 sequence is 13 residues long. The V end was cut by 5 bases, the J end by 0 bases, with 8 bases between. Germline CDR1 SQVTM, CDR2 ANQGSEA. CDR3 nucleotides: TGCAGCGTTCCGGACGGCTCCTACAATGAGCAGTTCTTC. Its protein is CSVPDGSYNEQFF.

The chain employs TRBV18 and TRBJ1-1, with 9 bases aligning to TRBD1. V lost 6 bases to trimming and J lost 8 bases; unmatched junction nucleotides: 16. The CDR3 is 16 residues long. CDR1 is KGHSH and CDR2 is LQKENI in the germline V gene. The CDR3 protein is CASSPRQGVGVSEAFF. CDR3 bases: TGTGCCAGCTCTCCAAGACAGGGGGTTGGTGTGTCAGAAGCTTTCTTT. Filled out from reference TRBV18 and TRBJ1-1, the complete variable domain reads NAGVMQNPRHLVRRRGQEARLRCSPMKGHSHVYWYRQLPEEGLKFMVYLQKENIIDESGMPKERFSAEFPKEGPSILRIQQVVRGDSAAYFCASSPRQGVGVSEAFFGQGTRLTVV.

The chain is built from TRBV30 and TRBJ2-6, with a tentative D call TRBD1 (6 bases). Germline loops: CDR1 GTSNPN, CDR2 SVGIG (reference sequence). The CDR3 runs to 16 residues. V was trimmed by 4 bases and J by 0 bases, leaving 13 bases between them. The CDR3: CAWTGQRISGANVLTF. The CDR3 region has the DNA TGTGCCTGGACTGGACAGAGGATCTCTGGGGCCAACGTCCTGACTTTC.

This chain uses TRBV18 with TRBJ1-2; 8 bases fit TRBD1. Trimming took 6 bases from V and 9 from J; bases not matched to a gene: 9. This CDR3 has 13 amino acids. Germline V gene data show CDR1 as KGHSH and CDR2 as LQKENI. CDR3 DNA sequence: TGTGCCAGCTCCTCCGACAGGGGAGGGAGCTACACCTTC. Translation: CASSSDRGGSYTF.

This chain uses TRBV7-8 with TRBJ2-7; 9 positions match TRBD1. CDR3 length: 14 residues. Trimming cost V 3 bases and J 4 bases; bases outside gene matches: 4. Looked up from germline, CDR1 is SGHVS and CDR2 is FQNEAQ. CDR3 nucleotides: TGTGCCAGCAGCTTTAGGGACAGGGCTTACGAGCAGTACTTC. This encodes CASSFRDRAYEQYF.

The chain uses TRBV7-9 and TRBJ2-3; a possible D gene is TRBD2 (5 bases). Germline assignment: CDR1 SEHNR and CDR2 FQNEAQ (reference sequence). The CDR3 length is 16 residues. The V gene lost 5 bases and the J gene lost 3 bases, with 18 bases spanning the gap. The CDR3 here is CASSASIGLTTDTQYF. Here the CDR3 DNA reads TGTGCCAGCAGCGCTAGTATCGGACTCACTACAGATACGCAGTATTTT.

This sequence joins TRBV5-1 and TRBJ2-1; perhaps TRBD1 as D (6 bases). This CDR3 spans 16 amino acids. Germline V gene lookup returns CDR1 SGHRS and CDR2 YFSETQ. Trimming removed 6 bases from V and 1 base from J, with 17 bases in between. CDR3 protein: CASKKNRAGSYNEQFF. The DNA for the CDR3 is TGCGCCAGCAAAAAAAACAGGGCTGGATCCTACAATGAGCAGTTCTTC.

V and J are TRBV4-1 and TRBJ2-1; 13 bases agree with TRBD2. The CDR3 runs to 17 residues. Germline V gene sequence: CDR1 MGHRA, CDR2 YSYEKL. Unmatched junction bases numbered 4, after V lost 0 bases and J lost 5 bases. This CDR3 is CASSQELAGGPNNEQFF. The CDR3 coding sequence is TGCGCCAGCAGCCAAGAACTAGCGGGAGGGCCTAACAATGAGCAGTTCTTC.

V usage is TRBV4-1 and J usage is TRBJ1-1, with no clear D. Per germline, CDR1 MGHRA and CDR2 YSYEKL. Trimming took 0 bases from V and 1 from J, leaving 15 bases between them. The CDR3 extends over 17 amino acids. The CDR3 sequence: CASSQDFLGLGNTEAFF. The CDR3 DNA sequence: TGCGCCAGCAGCCAAGATTTCCTCGGACTCGGGAACACTGAAGCTTTCTTT.